Shown below are 3 T cell receptor beta chains from a single sample sequenced in a study of STAT5B mutations in CD4+ large granular lymphocyte leukemia. Sequenced by immunoSEQ multiplex PCR; TCRdb stores in-frame clones only, minus some. The table lists about 33,000 clones, roughly 80% of them singletons. The sequencing input was CD4+ T cells from blood buffy coats. These receptors all stem from a human donor in good health.

There are a few counts of this clone. The chain carries TRBV7-6 and TRBJ2-7; the D gene is possibly TRBD2 (5 bases). The CDR3 is 17 amino acids. Trimming removed 1 base at V and 2 bases at J, with 18 bases between. CDR1 and CDR2 from the germline V gene are SGHVS and FNYEAQ. The CDR3 DNA reads as TGTGCCAGCAGCTTAGGACGGGGTGGAGTCCTACCCTACGAGCAGTACTTC. It is translated as CASSLGRGGVLPYEQYF.

This clone was observed once. The chain carries TRBV27 and TRBJ2-7, with 7 bases aligning to TRBD1. The length of the CDR3 is 17 residues. Germline assignment: CDR1 MNHEY and CDR2 SMNVEV (reference sequence). J was trimmed by 3 bases and V by 5 bases; bases with no gene match: 16. The CDR3 protein is CASSRNSRDSSLYEQYF. The DNA of the CDR3 is TGTGCCAGCAGTCGCAACTCCCGGGACAGCAGCCTCTACGAGCAGTACTTC.

The chain links TRBV7-2 to TRBJ2-5; tentative D call: TRBD2 (6 bases). The germline CDR1 and CDR2 sequences are SGHTA and FQGNSA. Trimming took 3 bases from V and 2 from J, leaving 13 bases between them. The CDR3 runs to 15 residues. The CDR3 DNA reads TGTGCCAGCAGCTTCCAACTAGCAGCACAAGAGACCCAGTACTTC. The encoded protein is CASSFQLAAQETQYF.